The source of this T cell receptor (beta chain) is a study of blood T cell repertoires in COVID-19. Study summary: The origin of the acute and convalescent COVID-19 samples was the United States, Italy and Spain. T cells, B-cell-depleted T cells, or PBMCs supplied cDNA or gDNA.

Source study methods: Amplification of reference gene primers provided the estimated nucleated cell counts. Clones were sequenced by immunoSEQ multiplex PCR, and TCRdb holds only the in-frame ones, with some missing. V and J calls and clone size follow that table, whereas D and trimming were derived from the DNA. The profile shows fewer than 250,000 clones, approximately 87% of them singletons. J was trimmed by 7 bases and V by 2 bases; bases with no gene match: 10. Germline CDR1 SGHVS, CDR2 FQNEAQ. CDR3 length: 15 amino acids. This clone was counted once. The sequenced sample consisted of peripheral blood. J is TRBJ2-7 and V is TRBV7-8, with 8 bases aligning to TRBD1. The origin of this receptor is a woman in her fifties or sixties with acute or convalescent COVID-19. The DNA of the CDR3 is TGTGCCAGCAGCTTAAGGACAGGGTCAAATAGGGAGCAGTACTTC. It translates to CASSLRTGSNREQYF.